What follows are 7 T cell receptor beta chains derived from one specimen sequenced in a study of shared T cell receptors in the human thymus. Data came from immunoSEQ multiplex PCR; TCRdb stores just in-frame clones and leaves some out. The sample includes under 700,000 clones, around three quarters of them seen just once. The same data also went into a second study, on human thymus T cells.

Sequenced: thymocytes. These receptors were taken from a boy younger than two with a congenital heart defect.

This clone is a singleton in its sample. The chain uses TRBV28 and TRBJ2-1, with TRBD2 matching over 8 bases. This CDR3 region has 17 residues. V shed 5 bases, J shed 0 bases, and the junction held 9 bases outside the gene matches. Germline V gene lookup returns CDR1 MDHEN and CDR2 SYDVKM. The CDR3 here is CASSHLEAGGSYNEQFF. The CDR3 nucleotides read TGTGCCAGCAGTCACCTCGAGGCGGGGGGCTCCTACAATGAGCAGTTCTTC.

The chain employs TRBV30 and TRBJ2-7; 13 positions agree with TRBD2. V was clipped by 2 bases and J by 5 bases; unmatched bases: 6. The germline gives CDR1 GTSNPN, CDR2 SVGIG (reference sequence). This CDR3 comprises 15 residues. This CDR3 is CAWSPGLAGDHEQYF. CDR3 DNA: TGTGCCTGGAGTCCAGGACTAGCGGGAGACCACGAGCAGTACTTC.

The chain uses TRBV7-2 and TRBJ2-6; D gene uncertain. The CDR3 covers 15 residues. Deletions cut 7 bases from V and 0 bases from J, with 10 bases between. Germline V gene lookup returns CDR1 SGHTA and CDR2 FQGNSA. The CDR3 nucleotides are TGTGCCAGCACCATGAAGAGCTCTGGGGCCAACGTCCTGACTTTC. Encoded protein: CASTMKSSGANVLTF.

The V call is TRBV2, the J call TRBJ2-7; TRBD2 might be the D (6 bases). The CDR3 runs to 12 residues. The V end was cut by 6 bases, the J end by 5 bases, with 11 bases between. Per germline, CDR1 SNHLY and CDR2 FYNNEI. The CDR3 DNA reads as TGTGCCAGCAGGAAGACTAGGAACGAGCAGTACTTC. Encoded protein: CASRKTRNEQYF.

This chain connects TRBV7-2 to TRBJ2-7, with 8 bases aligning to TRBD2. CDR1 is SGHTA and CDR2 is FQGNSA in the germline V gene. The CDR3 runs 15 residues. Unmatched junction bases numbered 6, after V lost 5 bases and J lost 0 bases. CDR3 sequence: CASSPATSVSYEQYF. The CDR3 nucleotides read TGTGCCAGCAGCCCAGCGACTAGCGTCTCCTACGAGCAGTACTTC.

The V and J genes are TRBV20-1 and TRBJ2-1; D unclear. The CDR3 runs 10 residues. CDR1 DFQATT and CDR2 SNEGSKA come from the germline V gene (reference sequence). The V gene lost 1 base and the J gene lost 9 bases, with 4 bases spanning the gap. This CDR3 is CSARAVEQFF. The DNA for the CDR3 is TGCAGTGCTAGAGCCGTTGAGCAGTTCTTC.

The CDR3 sequence: CASGGKLGETQYF. The CDR3 bases are TGTGCCAGCGGCGGGAAACTTGGGGAGACCCAGTACTTC. This sequence joins TRBV2 and TRBJ2-5, with D perhaps matching TRBD2 (6 bases). The germline V gene has CDR1 SNHLY and CDR2 FYNNEI. CDR3 length: 13 amino acids. V gave up 8 bases and J gave up 5 bases, with 15 bases separating them.